Below, one T cell receptor beta chain is given with its context. The CDR3 covers 15 residues. The germline V gene has CDR1 MNHEY and CDR2 SVGEGT. V gave up 6 bases and J gave up 9 bases; unmatched junction bases: 7. This entry comes from a study of T cells after yellow fever vaccination. TCRdb used MiXCR to reprocess the 5' RACE reads, holding one entry per CDR3 protein. Of approximately 160,000 distinct CDR3 sequences in the sample, roughly 9% were seen once. Sequenced here: CD8+ T cells sorted from PBMCs, sampled 45 days after the yellow fever booster vaccination. The source of this sequence is a man between 18 and 29 years old who received the YFV17D yellow fever vaccine. This chain uses TRBV6-2 or TRBV6-3 with TRBJ1-6; 11 nucleotides agree with TRBD1. CDR3 in DNA: TGTGCCAGCAGCCCGGACAGGGGGCGAGGTTCACCCCTCCACTTT. It codes for CASSPDRGRGSPLHF.